The 27 T cell receptor beta chains below all came from one sample that was sequenced in a study of blood T cells in healthy people across ages. The second PCR ran about 7 to 12 cycles with a sample-barcoded 5' primer and J-beta primers. TCRdb re-called the 5' RACE reads with MiXCR, one entry per CDR3 protein. Among 650,000 or so distinct CDR3 sequences listed, about 50% were seen once. Sequencing was done on a sample of blood. The source is a woman older than 75 in good health.

This clonotype was found a few times. The chain links TRBV28 to TRBJ2-1; 10 positions agree with TRBD2. Per the germline V gene, CDR1 is MDHEN and CDR2 is SYDVKM. This CDR3 is 15 amino acids long. V shed 4 bases and J 5 bases; nucleotides not matched to a gene: 5. The CDR3 protein is CASSSPSGRDNEQFF. In nucleotides, the CDR3 is TGTGCCAGCAGTTCTCCTAGCGGGAGAGACAATGAGCAGTTCTTC.

The rearrangement uses TRBV2 and TRBJ2-7; TRBD1 agrees at 7 bases. CDR3 length: 15 amino acids. J lost 7 bases, V lost 5 bases, and 14 bases had no gene match. In germline, CDR1 is SNHLY, CDR2 FYNNEI. DNA for the CDR3: TGTGCCAGCAGTAGGGACAGACTCTCCTACAATGAGCAGTACTTC. Amino acids: CASSRDRLSYNEQYF.

The chain recombines TRBV7-9 with TRBJ2-3; perhaps TRBD2 as D (6 bases). V lost 5 bases and J 0 bases, leaving 15 bases between the germline ends. CDR3 length equals 16 residues. CDR1 is SEHNR, CDR2 FQNEAQ, per germline (reference sequence). This CDR3 reads CASSHLGRESTDTQYF. DNA of the CDR3: TGTGCCAGCAGCCACCTCGGACGGGAGAGCACAGATACGCAGTATTTT.

This clonotype was picked up many times. This chain uses TRBV7-9 with TRBJ2-3; D uncertain. CDR3 length: 15 amino acids. V was pared by 3 bases and J by 0 bases, with 10 bases between. Germline V gene data show CDR1 as SEHNR and CDR2 as FQNEAQ (reference sequence). The CDR3 spells CASSFSGYSTDTQYF. The CDR3 region has the DNA TGTGCCAGCAGCTTTTCCGGTTATAGCACAGATACGCAGTATTTT.

This clonotype was detected many times. The gene calls are TRBV7-3 and TRBJ2-3; D remains unclear. Germline loops: CDR1 SGHTA, CDR2 FQGTGA. The CDR3 extends over 13 amino acids. V lost 1 base, J lost 5 bases, and 7 bases lay in between. The CDR3 DNA reads as TGTGCCAGCAGCTTAATATCGGGAGATACGCAGTATTTT. It codes for CASSLISGDTQYF.

The gene calls are TRBV7-2 and TRBJ1-5; 10 bases fit TRBD1. Losses at the gene ends were 1 base for V and 11 bases for J; bases not matched to a gene: 14. CDR3 length: 17 amino acids. Per germline, CDR1 SGHTA and CDR2 FQGNSA. This CDR3 is CASSLGPGQGPQWAQHF. The CDR3 coding sequence is TGTGCCAGCAGCTTAGGACCGGGACAGGGGCCCCAATGGGCCCAGCATTTT.

Only one count was recorded for this clonotype. This may be a read error, as it is one base from a much larger clone. The V call is TRBV12-3 or TRBV12-4, the J call TRBJ1-2, with 12 bases that match TRBD1. CDR3 length: 15 amino acids. Germline trimming cut 5 bases from V and 6 bases from J; bases unmatched to any gene: 7. The CDR3 nucleotides are TGTGCCAGCAGTCCGGGACAGGGGGCGTTGCATGGCTACACCTTC. This sequence encodes CASSPGQGALHGYTF.

A word on this clonotype: One junction end does not reproduce the germline sequence, and a read error may be involved. The CDR3 reads CASGLTSDTEAFF. In DNA, the CDR3 is TGTGCCAGCGGCTTAACATCCGACACTGAAGCTTTCTTT. The V call is TRBV7-3, the J call TRBJ1-1; no firm D call. CDR1 SGHTA and CDR2 FQGTGA come from the germline V gene. The CDR3 loop spans 13 amino acids.

A single count supports this clonotype. One junction end disagrees with the germline gene, perhaps due to a read error. The chain recombines TRBV12-3 or TRBV12-4 with TRBJ2-3; no clear D gene. The CDR3 loop spans 14 amino acids. The CDR3 loop reads CAGSLGISTDTQYF. The CDR3 bases are TGTGCCGGCAGTTTAGGGATTAGCACAGATACGCAGTATTTT.

The V and J genes are TRBV20-1 and TRBJ2-5; a possible D gene is TRBD2 (6 bases). This CDR3 has 14 amino acids. In germline, CDR1 is DFQATT, CDR2 SNEGSKA (reference sequence). V was shortened by 2 bases and J by 4 bases, with 14 bases between the two germline ends. The CDR3 coding sequence is TGCAGTGCTAGAAGTCCCGGGGGACGAGAGACCCAGTACTTC. Its protein product is CSARSPGGRETQYF.

The chain uses TRBV29-1 and TRBJ2-4, with D perhaps matching TRBD1 (5 bases). Near its end, the DNA agrees better with TRBJ2-7, so the J call may be wrong. The CDR3 runs 14 residues. Looked up from germline, CDR1 is SQVTM and CDR2 is ANQGSEA. The CDR3 loop is CSVEDRDNRYEQYF. The CDR3 DNA reads TGCAGCGTTGAAGATCGTGACAACAGGTACGAGCAGTACTTC.

A note on this clonotype: A read error is possible here, since a much larger clone lies one base away. The CDR3 DNA is TGTGCCAGCAGCCAAACGTTTCCGACCTACAATGACCAGTTCTTC. Its protein is CASSQTFPTYNDQFF. The J gene is TRBJ2-1, the V gene TRBV14; D gene ambiguous. Germline lookup yields CDR1 SGHDN and CDR2 FVKESK. The CDR3 has 15 residues.

The V gene is TRBV19, the J gene TRBJ2-3; D gene unclear. The V end was cut by 5 bases, the J end by 5 bases, with 8 bases between. The CDR3 runs 12 residues. Germline V gene lookup returns CDR1 LNHDA and CDR2 SQIVND (reference sequence). CDR3 DNA: TGTGCCAGTAGTCCGAGCCGAGATACGCAGTATTTT. Translating it yields CASSPSRDTQYF.

Concerning this clonotype: With a much larger clone just one base away, this may be a read error. The CDR3 DNA follows: TGCGCCAGCAGCTCGAATGTCGAGGATACGCAGTATTTT. Translating it yields CASSSNVEDTQYF. V usage is TRBV5-1 and J usage is TRBJ2-3, with D unresolved. Trimming took off 3 bases at V and 6 bases at J, with 11 bases between the two ends. The CDR3 has 13 amino acids. Looked up from germline, CDR1 is SGHRS and CDR2 is YFSETQ.

This rearrangement joins TRBV6-1 to TRBJ2-7, with TRBD2 as a possible D gene (7 bases). The CDR3 runs to 15 residues. The V gene lost 11 bases and the J gene lost 3 bases, with 23 bases spanning the gap. Germline V gives CDR1 MNHNS, CDR2 SASEGT. In DNA, the CDR3 is TGTGCCGGACTTGGTTTGTCGGGGGGCGTCTACGAGCAGTACTTC. Its protein is CAGLGLSGGVYEQYF.

On this clonotype: With a much larger clone just one base away, this may be a read error. The gene calls are TRBV28 and TRBJ2-5; D unclear. From germline, CDR1 is MDHEN and CDR2 SYDVKM. The CDR3 covers 14 residues. The chain's CDR3 is CASSLSGQIETQDF. CDR3 DNA: TGTGCCAGCAGTTTGAGTGGGCAGATAGAGACCCAGGACTTC.

This clonotype was seen only a few times. The chain couples TRBV12-3 or TRBV12-4 to TRBJ2-7; the match to TRBD1 covers 10 bases. The V segment lost 6 bases and the J segment 2 bases; nucleotides outside the gene matches: 7. This CDR3 spans 15 amino acids. The CDR3 spells CASSVGTGVTYEQYF. The CDR3, as DNA: TGTGCCAGCAGCGTCGGGACAGGGGTCACCTACGAGCAGTACTTC.

This clonotype was seen repeatedly, ten times or more. The rearrangement links TRBV6-5 to TRBJ2-1; 8 bases map to TRBD2. Germline CDR1 MNHEY, CDR2 SVGAGI. V trimming: 7 bases; J trimming: 4 bases; junction bases outside the gene matches: 9. This CDR3 comprises 15 residues. The CDR3 bases are TGTGCCAGCAACATCGGGGTAGCGGGGTACAATGAGCAGTTCTTC. It codes for CASNIGVAGYNEQFF.

In its sample, this clonotype was seen a few times. The rearrangement uses TRBV5-1 and TRBJ1-4; no definite D call. Germline V gives CDR1 SGHRS, CDR2 YFSETQ. V was cut by 1 base and J by 6 bases, with 13 bases left in between. CDR3 length equals 15 residues. Here the CDR3 reads CASSLMHMDDEKLFF. The CDR3 region has the DNA TGCGCCAGCAGCTTGATGCATATGGATGATGAAAAACTGTTTTTT.

CDR3 coding DNA: TGCGCCAGCAGCTCCGGACAGTATTCTAATGAGCAGTTCTTC. This translates into CASSSGQYSNEQFF. This chain joins TRBV5-1 and TRBJ2-1; a possible D gene is TRBD1 (6 bases). Trimming pared 3 bases from V and 7 bases from J, leaving 14 bases between. The germline V gene encodes CDR1 SGHRS and CDR2 YFSETQ. The CDR3 loop spans 14 amino acids.

Worth noting for this clonotype: This sequence may be a read error, since a much larger clone differs from it by one base. The V call is TRBV5-1, the J call TRBJ2-3; 8 bases map to TRBD2. Germline-derived CDR1 and CDR2 are SGHRS and YFSETQ. V shed 1 base, J shed 5 bases, and the junction held 3 bases outside the gene matches. The CDR3 runs to 14 residues. CDR3 in amino acids: CASSLRSGEDTQYF. For the CDR3, the DNA is TGCGCCAGCAGCTTGCGTAGCGGGGAAGATACGCAGTATTTT.

The CDR3 sequence: CASSQNTEAFF. As DNA, the CDR3 is TGCGCCAGCAGCCAGAACACTGAAGCTTTCTTT. V usage is TRBV5-1 and J usage is TRBJ1-1; D call uncertain. The CDR3 covers 11 residues. The V and J ends lost 4 bases and 1 base respectively, with 2 bases between them. Per germline, CDR1 SGHRS and CDR2 YFSETQ.

Regarding this clonotype: One base away lies a much larger clone, so this may be a sequencing read error. V usage is TRBV2 and J usage is TRBJ2-7; 8 bases line up with TRBD2. Germline values: CDR1 SNHLY, CDR2 FYNNEI. The CDR3 runs to 15 residues. This chain's CDR3 is CVSKVRAGDKSEQYF. CDR3 sequence (DNA): TGTGTCAGCAAAGTACGAGCGGGAGACAAAAGCGAGCAGTACTTC.

This sequence joins TRBV12-3 or TRBV12-4 and TRBJ2-5, with 7 nucleotides matching TRBD2. V lost 5 bases to trimming and J lost 4 bases; unmatched junction nucleotides: 10. CDR3 length: 15 residues. The CDR3 coding sequence is TGTGCCAGCAGTCAGCGGACTAGTTTGGGAGAGACCCAGTACTTC. This encodes CASSQRTSLGETQYF.

The chain uses TRBV6-6 and TRBJ2-3; 7 bases are shared with TRBD1. The ends lost 4 bases at V and 2 bases at J; junction bases unmatched: 9. Germline lookup yields CDR1 MNHNY and CDR2 SVGAGI (reference sequence). This CDR3 has 16 residues. The CDR3 DNA reads TGTGCCAGCAGTTTGAGAGGGGGACAGAACACAGATACGCAGTATTTT. Translated: CASSLRGGQNTDTQYF.

This clonotype was counted only a few times. The chain combines TRBV14 with TRBJ1-1, with TRBD1 as a possible D gene (5 bases). The CDR3 extends over 15 amino acids. V was trimmed by 4 bases and J by 5 bases, leaving 17 bases between them. Per germline, CDR1 SGHDN and CDR2 FVKESK. In DNA form, the CDR3 reads TGTGCCAGCAGCCTAGACATAGTCCGGGGGACTGAAGCTTTCTTT. Translation: CASSLDIVRGTEAFF.

In this sample, this clonotype turned up a few times. This rearrangement joins TRBV20-1 to TRBJ2-2, with 8 bases aligning to TRBD2. Germline V gene sequence: CDR1 DFQATT, CDR2 SNEGSKA (reference sequence). Unmatched junction bases numbered 12, after V lost 6 bases and J lost 6 bases. The CDR3 totals 15 residues. The CDR3 loop reads CSADGGGQGAGELFF. The CDR3 region has the DNA TGCAGTGCAGACGGCGGGGGGCAAGGGGCCGGGGAGCTGTTTTTT.